This T cell receptor (beta chain) was observed in a study of T-cell memory formation after mild COVID-19. Via MiXCR, TCRdb re-called the 5' RACE reads, giving one row per CDR3 protein. The sample shows over 300,000 distinct CDR3 sequences, roughly 20% of them seen only once. The CDR3 covers 15 residues. V gave up 6 bases and J gave up 5 bases; unmatched junction bases: 12. The germline CDR1 and CDR2 sequences are MNHNS and SASEGT. The source material was PBMCs or a T cell subset sorted from them (not recorded which). The chain carries TRBV6-1 and TRBJ2-5; 7 bases map to TRBD1. This TCR came from a man aged 18 to 29 who had mild COVID-19 (a few samples of this study predate the infection). Cell type and time point are not known. The CDR3 region is CASSQRRQGGETQYF. CDR3 DNA sequence: TGTGCCAGCAGCCAGCGGCGACAGGGTGGGGAGACCCAGTACTTC.